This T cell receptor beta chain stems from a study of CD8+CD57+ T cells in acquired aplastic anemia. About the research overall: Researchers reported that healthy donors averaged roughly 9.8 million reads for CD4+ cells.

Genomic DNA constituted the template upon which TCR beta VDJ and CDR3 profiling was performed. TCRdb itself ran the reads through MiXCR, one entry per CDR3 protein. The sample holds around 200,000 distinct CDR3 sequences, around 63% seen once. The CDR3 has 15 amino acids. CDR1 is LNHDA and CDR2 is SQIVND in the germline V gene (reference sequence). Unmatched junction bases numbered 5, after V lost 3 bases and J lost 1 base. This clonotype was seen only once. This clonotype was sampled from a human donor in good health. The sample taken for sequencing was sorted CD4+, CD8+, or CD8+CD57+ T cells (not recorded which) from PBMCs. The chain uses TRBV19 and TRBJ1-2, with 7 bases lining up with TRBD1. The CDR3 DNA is TGTGCCAGTAGTATGCGGGACAGAGTTAACTATGGCTACACCTTC. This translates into CASSMRDRVNYGYTF. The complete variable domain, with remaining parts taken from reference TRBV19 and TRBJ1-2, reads DGGITQSPKYLFRKEGQNVTLSCEQNLNHDAMYWYRQDPGQGLRLIYYSQIVNDFQKGDIAEGYSVSREKKESFPLTVTSAQKNPTAFYLCASSMRDRVNYGYTFGSGTRLTVV.